Included here is one T cell receptor beta chain sequence, with context. Its matching antigen is unknown. This CDR3 has 15 residues. CDR1 and CDR2 from the germline V gene are MNHEY and SVGEGT. These data come from a study of T cells expressing NK-cell markers. Study context: Most of the eight sequenced donors were HCMV-seropositive; one was seronegative.

One entry per CDR3 protein, without DNA, is what TCRdb gives after re-calling the 5' RACE reads. There are around 550,000 distinct CDR3 sequences in the sample, with roughly 3.4% held by the top ten. General observations from the study: Of CD8+ T cells, 1.0-7.0% belonged to dominant NKG2C+ clonotypes in five or six donors. Nothing established the HCMV specificity of expanded NKG2C+ T cell clones.

The clonotype comes from a man aged 18 to 35 in good health. The gene calls are TRBV6-2 or TRBV6-3 and TRBJ2-1. Sequenced: blood T cells: a sorted CD56 or NKG2C T cell subset, CD4+ or CD8+ T cells, or bulk PBMC T cells (not recorded which). The CDR3 reads CASSYSAEPYNEQFF.